A single sample is the source of the 5 T cell receptor beta chains below, sequenced in a study of blood T cells in healthy people across ages. Next came a second PCR, run for about 7 to 12 cycles, which used a sample-barcoded 5' primer along with a J-beta primer mix. TCRdb used MiXCR to reprocess the 5' RACE reads, holding one entry per CDR3 protein. This table has roughly 1,300,000 distinct CDR3 sequences, approximately 59% appearing once. Sequenced material: blood. Receptors originate from a young man in good health.

This sequence joins TRBV7-8 and TRBJ2-1; a weak D match, TRBD1 (5 bases). The last part of the DNA fits TRBJ2-7 better; the J call may be wrong. The length of the CDR3 is 13 residues. The V gene's germline CDR1 is SGHVS and CDR2 FQNEAQ. The CDR3 DNA reads TGTGCCAGCAGTGTTGACAGTCTCAATGAGCAGTACTTC. Translation: CASSVDSLNEQYF.

The chain links TRBV4-1 to TRBJ2-7, with D unclear. V lost 4 bases and J lost 2, with 15 bases in between. This CDR3 region has 15 residues. Germline V gives CDR1 MGHRA, CDR2 YSYEKL. This chain's CDR3 is CASSPRHPATYEQYF. The CDR3 nucleotides read TGCGCCAGCAGCCCCCGCCACCCGGCGACCTACGAGCAGTACTTC.

With regard to this clonotype: A junction boundary mismatches the germline segment, possibly from a read error. The J gene is TRBJ2-7, the V gene TRBV5-1, with D perhaps being TRBD1 or TRBD2 (6 bases each). The CDR3 covers 15 residues. Germline V CDR1 and CDR2: SGHRS, YFSETQ. CDR3 nucleotide sequence: TGCGCCAGCAGCTTGGTAGCGGACAGCCCCTACAAGCAGTACTTC. It codes for CASSLVADSPYKQYF.

The sample holds a few counts of this clonotype. The V and J genes are TRBV28 and TRBJ1-1; no definite D call. The V end lost 3 bases, the J end lost 6 bases, and 8 bases lay between the germline ends. CDR1 MDHEN and CDR2 SYDVKM come from the germline V gene. The CDR3 covers 12 residues. The CDR3 sequence: CASSFGGPEAFF. CDR3 sequence (DNA): TGTGCCAGCAGTTTTGGTGGGCCTGAAGCTTTCTTT. The entire variable domain, with the rest obtained from reference TRBV28 and TRBJ1-1, is as follows: DVKVTQSSRYLVKRTGEKVFLECVQDMDHENMFWYRQDPGLGLRLIYFSYDVKMKEKGDIPEGYSVSREKKERFSLILESASTNQTSMYLCASSFGGPEAFFGQGTRLTVV.

With regard to this clonotype: Germline is not matched at one junction end, which may reflect a read error. This chain uses TRBV27 with TRBJ2-3; 8 nucleotides match TRBD2. The germline V gene encodes CDR1 MNHEY and CDR2 SMNVEV (reference sequence). The CDR3 spans 15 residues. CDR3: CASSSRGLVTDTRYF. The CDR3 DNA is TGTGCCAGCAGTTCAAGGGGACTAGTCACAGATACGCGGTATTTT.